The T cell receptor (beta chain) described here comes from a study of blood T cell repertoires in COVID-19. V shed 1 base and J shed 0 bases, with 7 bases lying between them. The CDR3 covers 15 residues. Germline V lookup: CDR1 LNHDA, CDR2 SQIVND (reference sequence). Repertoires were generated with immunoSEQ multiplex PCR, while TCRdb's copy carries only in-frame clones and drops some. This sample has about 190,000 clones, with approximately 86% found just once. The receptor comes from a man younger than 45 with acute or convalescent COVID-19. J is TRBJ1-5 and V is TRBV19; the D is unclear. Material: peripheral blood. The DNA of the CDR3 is TGTGCCAGTAGTATAGTACTATATAGCAATCAGCCCCAGCATTTT. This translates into CASSIVLYSNQPQHF.